Following are 19 T cell receptor beta chains from one sample sequenced in a study of blood T cell repertoires in COVID-19. Clones were read by immunoSEQ multiplex PCR, and TCRdb kept only the in-frame ones, dropping some. The sample shows about 160,000 clones, 80% to 85% of them seen only once. What was sequenced was peripheral blood. These receptors all come from a woman of 80 years or more with active or convalescent COVID-19.

This chain joins TRBV6-5 and TRBJ1-6; the match to TRBD1 covers 7 bases. The CDR3 covers 15 residues. Germline CDR1 MNHEY, CDR2 SVGAGI. V was clipped by 3 bases and J by 7 bases; unmatched bases: 6. The CDR3 DNA reads as TGTGCCAGCAGTTATAGACAGGGTGGGAATTCACCCCTCCACTTT. The encoded protein is CASSYRQGGNSPLHF.

CDR3 nucleotides: TGTGCCTGGAGTGTGACAGGGGCTGGCAATCAGCCCCAGCATTTT. Its protein product is CAWSVTGAGNQPQHF. The chain is built from TRBV30 and TRBJ1-5; 8 bases map to TRBD1. The CDR3 contains 15 residues. The V gene end was trimmed by 0 bases and the J gene end by 2 bases; junction bases not matched to a gene: 3. CDR1 and CDR2 (germline): GTSNPN, SVGIG (reference sequence).

The CDR3 DNA is TGTGCCAGCAGCATCCGGGACAGGGTAGATACGCAGTATTTT. Amino acids: CASSIRDRVDTQYF. The chain links TRBV7-6 to TRBJ2-3; 9 bases agree with TRBD1. The V segment lost 5 bases and the J segment 5 bases; nucleotides outside the gene matches: 5. Germline assignment: CDR1 SGHVS and CDR2 FNYEAQ. This CDR3 region has 14 residues.

The chain joins TRBV5-5 to TRBJ1-5; D possibly corresponds to TRBD1 (6 bases). Germline V gene lookup returns CDR1 SGHKS and CDR2 YYEKEE (reference sequence). The CDR3 has 15 amino acids. The V gene lost 0 bases and the J gene lost 6 bases, with 13 bases spanning the gap. CDR3 region: CASSLELQGGQPQHF. Here the CDR3 DNA reads TGTGCCAGCAGCTTGGAGTTACAGGGTGGTCAGCCCCAGCATTTT.

The chain combines TRBV11-2 with TRBJ2-2; 12 bases are shared with TRBD2. The trim removed 0 bases at V and 4 bases at J, leaving 3 bases unmatched. CDR1 and CDR2 from the germline V gene are SGHAT and FQNNGV. This CDR3 comprises 17 residues. In nucleotides, the CDR3 is TGTGCCAGCAGCTTAGATACGACTAGCGGGGGCACCGGGGAGCTGTTTTTT. Its protein product is CASSLDTTSGGTGELFF.

The table lists this clone with a few counts. The chain combines TRBV7-9 with TRBJ2-1, with D hard to call. The ends were cut back, 2 bases at V and 8 bases at J, with 4 bases in the middle. The CDR3 loop spans 11 amino acids. In germline, CDR1 is SEHNR, CDR2 FQNEAQ (reference sequence). CDR3 residues: CASSLSDEQFF. The CDR3 DNA reads as TGTGCCAGCAGCTTAAGCGATGAGCAGTTCTTC.

The chain combines TRBV11-2 with TRBJ2-5, with D possibly matching TRBD1 (6 bases). CDR3 size: 16 residues. CDR1 and CDR2 (germline): SGHAT, FQNNGV. V was trimmed by 0 bases and J by 5 bases, leaving 16 bases between them. CDR3 in amino acids: CASSLEPAGAWETQYF. In DNA form, the CDR3 reads TGTGCCAGCAGCTTAGAACCGGCAGGGGCGTGGGAGACCCAGTACTTC.

This clone was seen a single time. The CDR3 loop is CASSLSPGYSPLHF. The CDR3 DNA reads as TGTGCCAGCAGTTTATCGCCAGGGTATTCACCCCTCCACTTT. V and J are TRBV27 and TRBJ1-6, with D possibly being TRBD1 (5 bases). V dropped 0 bases and J dropped 8 bases, with 8 bases sitting between them. The length of the CDR3 is 14 residues. CDR1 and CDR2 (germline): MNHEY, SMNVEV (reference sequence).

The chain carries TRBV27 and TRBJ1-2, with D perhaps matching TRBD1 (5 bases). CDR3 size: 15 residues. Per germline, CDR1 MNHEY and CDR2 SMNVEV (reference sequence). The V end lost 10 bases, the J end lost 0 bases, and 18 bases lay between the germline ends. In DNA, the CDR3 is TGTGCCAATCCCTGGGCCTCAGGGCCTAACTATGGCTACACCTTC. Translated: CANPWASGPNYGYTF.

The V call is TRBV18, the J call TRBJ2-1; 8 nucleotides align to TRBD2. CDR3 length equals 12 residues. Germline V gene data show CDR1 as KGHSH and CDR2 as LQKENI. The ends lost 6 bases at V and 10 bases at J; junction bases unmatched: 5. This chain's CDR3 is CASSRGGPEQFF. For the CDR3, the DNA is TGTGCCAGCTCTCGCGGGGGGCCGGAGCAGTTCTTC.

The sample holds a few counts of this clone. V and J are TRBV2 and TRBJ2-1; possible D gene TRBD2, 5 bases. The V gene's germline CDR1 is SNHLY and CDR2 FYNNEI. The CDR3 consists of 13 residues. Trimming cost V 4 bases and J 8 bases, with 12 bases left between them. Here the CDR3 reads CASSGNRGYEQFF. For the CDR3, the DNA is TGTGCCAGCAGTGGAAATCGGGGATATGAGCAGTTCTTC.

This clone has only one observation. J is TRBJ1-1 and V is TRBV7-2; TRBD1 agrees at 8 bases. Trimming cost V 0 bases and J 13 bases; bases outside gene matches: 10. The CDR3 runs 14 residues. Germline-derived CDR1 and CDR2 are SGHTA and FQGNSA. CDR3 bases: TGTGCCAGCAGCTTAGCGCAGGGACAGGTCGGGGGTTTCTTT. It specifies CASSLAQGQVGGFF.

J is TRBJ2-2 and V is TRBV2; D gene ambiguous. Looked up from germline, CDR1 is SNHLY and CDR2 is FYNNEI. The V end was cut by 8 bases, the J end by 6 bases, with 13 bases between. The CDR3 has 13 amino acids. The CDR3 reads CASGPRIPGELFF. DNA for the CDR3: TGTGCCAGCGGGCCCCGGATTCCCGGGGAGCTGTTTTTT.

In its sample, this clone was seen once. The chain couples TRBV7-2 to TRBJ1-4; no reliable D call. With 5 bases removed from V and 7 bases from J, the gap between germline ends came to 11 bases. Germline lookup yields CDR1 SGHTA and CDR2 FQGNSA. The CDR3 has 13 residues. CDR3 loop: CASSPREGEKLFF. The CDR3 bases are TGTGCCAGCAGCCCGCGGGAGGGTGAAAAACTGTTTTTT.

The sample holds one count of this clone. The genes are TRBV12-3 or TRBV12-4 and TRBJ1-2, with 8 positions matching TRBD1. This CDR3 has 13 residues. The junction had 6 bases not matched to a gene; V was cut back by 5 bases and J by 7 bases. This chain's CDR3 is CASSRQGFTGYTF. The CDR3 DNA sequence: TGTGCCAGCAGTCGACAGGGGTTTACTGGCTACACCTTC.

The V and J genes are TRBV12-3 or TRBV12-4 and TRBJ2-7, with no clear D. The CDR3 has 11 residues. The V end was cut by 1 base, the J end by 6 bases, with 4 bases between. In nucleotides, the CDR3 is TGTGCCAGCAGTTTAGGGGCCGAGCAGTACTTC. Translated: CASSLGAEQYF.

The V and J genes are TRBV11-3 and TRBJ2-5; TRBD2 aligns across 8 bases. The J segment lost 3 bases and the V segment lost 2 bases, leaving 2 bases of the junction unmatched. The germline gives CDR1 SGHNT, CDR2 YENEEA. The CDR3 has 14 residues. The CDR3 loop reads CASSLWRGEETQYF. CDR3 sequence (DNA): TGTGCCAGCAGCTTATGGCGGGGGGAAGAGACCCAGTACTTC.

The chain has TRBV18 and TRBJ2-7, with 8 nucleotides matching TRBD1. Germline CDR1 KGHSH, CDR2 LQKENI. V lost 3 bases and J lost 6; bases outside the gene matches: 10. This CDR3 contains 15 residues. CDR3 sequence (DNA): TGTGCCAGCTCACCTCTACCGGGACAGGCTTCCGAGCAGTACTTC. Translating gives CASSPLPGQASEQYF.

This chain links TRBV2 with TRBJ1-5, with 7 bases fitting TRBD1. The CDR3 extends over 13 amino acids. Trimming at V came to 11 bases and at J to 2 bases, leaving 6 bases not matched to a gene. Germline V gives CDR1 SNHLY, CDR2 FYNNEI. The CDR3 DNA reads as TGTGCCGGACAGGTTGGTGGCAATCAGCCCCAGCATTTT. Translated: CAGQVGGNQPQHF.